This passage covers 18 T cell receptor beta chains from one sample sequenced in a study of blood T cell repertoires in COVID-19. TCRdb keeps only in-frame clones here, not all; method: immunoSEQ multiplex PCR. The repertoire has hundreds of thousands of clones, over 80% of them found once; the top ten carry around 9%. Sequencing used PBMCs or T cells enriched from blood (not recorded which). These receptor sequences come from a woman aged 18-29 years who had recovered from COVID-19.

CDR3 sequence (DNA): TGTGCCAGCAGTGAAGCGCCCCCGGGGGCCGGGAGGGGCCAAGAGACCCAGTACTTC. It encodes CASSEAPPGAGRGQETQYF. The V call is TRBV2, the J call TRBJ2-5; 8 bases line up with TRBD2. Germline loops: CDR1 SNHLY, CDR2 FYNNEI. There are 19 residues in the CDR3. With 0 bases clipped from V and 1 base from J, the junction kept 13 bases outside the gene matches.

J is TRBJ1-5 and V is TRBV9; 7 bases agree with TRBD1. CDR3 length: 14 amino acids. Trimming took 3 bases from V and 6 from J; bases not matched to a gene: 6. From germline, CDR1 is SGDLS and CDR2 YYNGEE. Here the CDR3 DNA reads TGTGCCAGCAGCGCCGGGACAGATCCTCAGCCCCAGCATTTT. Protein: CASSAGTDPQPQHF.

Here the CDR3 reads CASSEAAGNTDTQYF. DNA of the CDR3: TGTGCCAGCAGTGAGGCAGCAGGGAACACAGATACGCAGTATTTT. The rearrangement links TRBV6-4 to TRBJ2-3; D is perhaps TRBD1 (5 bases). The ends were cut back, 3 bases at V and 2 bases at J, with 12 bases in the middle. The length of the CDR3 is 15 residues. The germline CDR1 and CDR2 sequences are MRHNA and SNTAGT.

The chain recombines TRBV4-1 with TRBJ2-1, with 8 bases matching TRBD2. J lost 7 bases, V lost 0 bases, and 23 bases had no gene match. The CDR3 consists of 21 residues. In germline, CDR1 is MGHRA, CDR2 YSYEKL. The CDR3 here is CASSQESRLSSGRVYGNEQFF. CDR3 DNA: TGCGCCAGCAGCCAAGAGTCACGTCTTTCGAGCGGGAGAGTTTATGGGAATGAGCAGTTCTTC.

The rearrangement joins TRBV18 to TRBJ1-1; no definite D call. The CDR3 loop spans 12 amino acids. From germline, CDR1 is KGHSH and CDR2 LQKENI. Trimming shortened V by 4 bases and J by 5 bases, and 8 bases separated the two germline ends. This chain's CDR3 is CASSQTQTEAFF. DNA of the CDR3: TGTGCCAGCTCACAAACCCAGACTGAAGCTTTCTTT.

This chain links TRBV4-1 with TRBJ1-5, with D possibly TRBD1 on 6 matching bases. Trimming took 2 bases from V and 2 from J, leaving 16 bases between them. CDR1 MGHRA and CDR2 YSYEKL come from the germline V gene. This CDR3 region has 17 residues. This CDR3 is CASSQSGEIPGNQPQHF. The CDR3 bases are TGCGCCAGCAGCCAATCAGGGGAGATACCCGGCAATCAGCCCCAGCATTTT.

The sample holds a few counts of this clone. At the DNA level, this CDR3 is encoded by other sequences in the same sample as well. This chain links TRBV5-4 with TRBJ2-5, with a weak D call TRBD2 (5 bases). Germline V gene sequence: CDR1 SGHNT, CDR2 YYREEE (reference sequence). V lost 1 base and J lost 5, with 9 bases in between. The CDR3 extends over 13 amino acids. The CDR3 nucleotides read TGTGCCAGCAGCTTGCCCGGCGGGGAGACCCAGTACTTC. It encodes CASSLPGGETQYF.

This clone has more than one count but fewer than ten. The gene calls are TRBV7-2 and TRBJ1-6; D may be TRBD1 (6 bases). This CDR3 is built from 14 residues. With 5 bases removed from V and 8 bases from J, the gap between germline ends came to 13 bases. CDR1 and CDR2 (germline): SGHTA, FQGNSA. CDR3 region: CASSPDSFYSPLHF. CDR3 in DNA: TGTGCCAGCAGCCCGGACAGCTTCTATTCACCCCTCCACTTT.

This chain links TRBV30 with TRBJ1-6; 8 bases map to TRBD1. Germline lookup yields CDR1 GTSNPN and CDR2 SVGIG (reference sequence). The CDR3 is 13 amino acids. V lost 1 base and J lost 10; bases outside the gene matches: 3. This chain's CDR3 is CAWSADRGSPLHF. The CDR3 nucleotides read TGTGCCTGGAGTGCAGACAGGGGATCACCCCTCCACTTT.

This chain connects TRBV2 to TRBJ1-1; tentatively, D is TRBD1 (6 bases). The CDR3 consists of 17 residues. The germline V gene has CDR1 SNHLY and CDR2 FYNNEI. Trimming pared 6 bases from V and 10 bases from J, leaving 30 bases between. CDR3 region: CASSLTGTSITPLGAFF. In nucleotides, the CDR3 is TGTGCCAGCAGCCTTACCGGGACATCTATTACCCCCCTTGGAGCTTTCTTT.

The chain links TRBV4-1 to TRBJ2-1; TRBD2 matches 11 bases. CDR3 length: 18 residues. Trimming took 1 base from V and 4 from J; bases not matched to a gene: 9. Germline V gene lookup returns CDR1 MGHRA and CDR2 YSYEKL. The CDR3 spells CASSQVLVPSGGYNEQFF. The CDR3 nucleotides read TGCGCCAGCAGCCAAGTACTTGTGCCTAGCGGGGGGTACAATGAGCAGTTCTTC.

This clone was observed many times. This rearrangement joins TRBV10-3 to TRBJ2-7, with D perhaps matching TRBD2 (6 bases). V lost 2 bases, J lost 3 bases, and 11 bases lay in between. The CDR3 runs 14 residues. CDR1 ENHRY and CDR2 SYGVKD come from the germline V gene. CDR3 nucleotide sequence: TGTGCCATCAGTGAGGGGGGGTTCGACTACGAGCAGTACTTC. It specifies CAISEGGFDYEQYF.

V and J are TRBV28 and TRBJ2-4; 7 nucleotides agree with TRBD2. Germline V gene data show CDR1 as MDHEN and CDR2 as SYDVKM. This CDR3 comprises 13 residues. V was pared by 7 bases and J by 1 base, with 1 base of the junction left unmatched. The CDR3 region is CASIGRAKNIQYF. CDR3 nucleotides: TGTGCCAGCATCGGGAGGGCCAAAAACATTCAGTACTTC.

This chain links TRBV19 with TRBJ1-2; D is perhaps TRBD1 (6 bases). The CDR3 totals 14 residues. Trimming left V 3 bases short and J 4 bases short, with 12 bases between. Germline CDR1 LNHDA, CDR2 SQIVND (reference sequence). The CDR3 loop reads CASSMAGEGYGYTF. For the CDR3, the DNA is TGTGCCAGTAGTATGGCAGGGGAAGGCTATGGCTACACCTTC.

This chain joins TRBV10-3 and TRBJ1-2, with 8 bases lining up with TRBD1. V shed 7 bases and J 6 bases; nucleotides not matched to a gene: 7. The germline V gene encodes CDR1 ENHRY and CDR2 SYGVKD. The length of the CDR3 is 13 residues. In nucleotides, the CDR3 is TGTGCCATCAATTCCCACAGGGGGAATGGCTACACCTTC. Protein sequence: CAINSHRGNGYTF.

The CDR3 sequence is CASSIGGLGTEAFF. The CDR3 DNA reads as TGTGCCAGTAGTATCGGGGGGCTTGGGACTGAAGCTTTCTTT. J is TRBJ1-1 and V is TRBV19; maybe TRBD1 (6 bases). Germline lookup yields CDR1 LNHDA and CDR2 SQIVND (reference sequence). The V end lost 3 bases, the J end lost 5 bases, and 13 bases lay between the germline ends. This CDR3 spans 14 amino acids.

The chain combines TRBV10-3 with TRBJ1-1; the D is unclear. Trimming took off 5 bases at V and 5 bases at J, with 15 bases between the two ends. The CDR3 is 14 amino acids. The germline CDR1 and CDR2 sequences are ENHRY and SYGVKD. The CDR3 loop is CAISTLEEGTEAFF. The CDR3 region has the DNA TGTGCCATCAGTACACTCGAGGAGGGAACTGAAGCTTTCTTT.

The chain recombines TRBV10-3 with TRBJ2-2; tentatively, D is TRBD1 (7 bases). The CDR3 length is 16 residues. The germline gives CDR1 ENHRY, CDR2 SYGVKD. Trimming took 7 bases from V and 0 from J, leaving 15 bases between them. CDR3 bases: TGTGCCATCACGGCTCAGGGGGGAACGAACACCGGGGAGCTGTTTTTT. Translation: CAITAQGGTNTGELFF.